This T cell receptor (beta chain) was documented in a study of cytomegalovirus exposure and HLA in healthy donors. Study context: The approximately 120 validation repertoires used the same platform as the roughly 670 first-cohort repertoires, a later analysis reported.

Of note for this clone: What it recognizes is unknown.

This CDR3 is built from 13 residues. The germline CDR1 and CDR2 sequences are SNHLY and FYNNEI. Trimming removed 7 bases from V and 5 bases from J; junction bases left unmatched: 2. Study outcomes and limitations: Some TCR beta chains (around 160 of them) were listed as cytomegalovirus-associated. Per published reports, the classifier diagnosed cytomegalovirus status with high specificity and sensitivity. CMV antigen specificity of a few CMV-associated chains was confirmed in vitro.

Clones were read by immunoSEQ multiplex PCR, and TCRdb kept only the in-frame ones, dropping some. The table lists under 80,000 clones, roughly 95% of them singletons. The chain employs TRBV2 and TRBJ2-4; 10 bases map to TRBD1. This receptor was taken from a woman under 30 in good health and CMV-seropositive. Sequences were obtained from PBMCs. The DNA of the CDR3 is TGTGCCAGCAAAGGACAGGGGGAAAACATTCAGTACTTC. The encoded protein is CASKGQGENIQYF.